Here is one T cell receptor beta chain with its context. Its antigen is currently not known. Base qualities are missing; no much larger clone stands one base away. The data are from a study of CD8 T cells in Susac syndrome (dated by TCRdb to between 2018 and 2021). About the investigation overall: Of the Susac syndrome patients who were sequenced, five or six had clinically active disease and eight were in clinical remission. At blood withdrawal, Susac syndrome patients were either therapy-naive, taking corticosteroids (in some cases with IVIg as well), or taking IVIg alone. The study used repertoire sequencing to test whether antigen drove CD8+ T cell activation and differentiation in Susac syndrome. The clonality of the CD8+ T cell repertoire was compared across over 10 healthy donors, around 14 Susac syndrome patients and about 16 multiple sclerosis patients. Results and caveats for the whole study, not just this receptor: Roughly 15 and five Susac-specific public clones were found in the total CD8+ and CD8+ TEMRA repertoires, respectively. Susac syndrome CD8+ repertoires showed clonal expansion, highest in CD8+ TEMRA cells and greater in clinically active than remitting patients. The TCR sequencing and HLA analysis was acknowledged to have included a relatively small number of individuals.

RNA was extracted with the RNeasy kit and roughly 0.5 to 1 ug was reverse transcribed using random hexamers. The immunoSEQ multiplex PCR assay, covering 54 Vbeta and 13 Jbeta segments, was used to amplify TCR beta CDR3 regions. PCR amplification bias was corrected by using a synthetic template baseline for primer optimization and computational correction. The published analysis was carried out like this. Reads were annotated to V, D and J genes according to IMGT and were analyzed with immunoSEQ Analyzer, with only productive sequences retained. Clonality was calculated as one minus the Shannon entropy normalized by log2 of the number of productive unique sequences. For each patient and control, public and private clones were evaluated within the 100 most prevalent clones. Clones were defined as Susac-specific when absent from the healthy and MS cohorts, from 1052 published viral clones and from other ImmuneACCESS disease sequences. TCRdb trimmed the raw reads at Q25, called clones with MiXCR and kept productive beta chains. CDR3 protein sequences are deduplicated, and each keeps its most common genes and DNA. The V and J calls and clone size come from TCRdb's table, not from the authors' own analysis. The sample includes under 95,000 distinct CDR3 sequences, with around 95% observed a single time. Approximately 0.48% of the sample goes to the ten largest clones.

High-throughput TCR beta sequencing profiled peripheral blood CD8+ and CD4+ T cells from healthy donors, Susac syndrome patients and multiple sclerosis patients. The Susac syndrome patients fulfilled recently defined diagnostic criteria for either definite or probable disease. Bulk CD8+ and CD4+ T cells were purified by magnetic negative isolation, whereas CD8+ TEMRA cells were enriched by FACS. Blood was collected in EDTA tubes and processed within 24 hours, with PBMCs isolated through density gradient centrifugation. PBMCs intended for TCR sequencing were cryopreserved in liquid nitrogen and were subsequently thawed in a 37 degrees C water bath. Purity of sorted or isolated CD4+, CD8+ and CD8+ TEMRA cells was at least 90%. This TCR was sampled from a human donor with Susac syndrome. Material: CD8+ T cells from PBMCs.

The CDR3 here reads CASSPLGTGGETQYF. The sequence in DNA is TGTGCCAGCAGTCCCCTGGGAACGGGTGGAGAGACCCAGTACTTC. The sequence links TRBV28 to TRBJ2-5; no D segment can be confidently identified. In the germline V gene, CDR1 corresponds to MDHEN and CDR2 to SYDVKM. V and J are truncated by 5 bases and 4 bases respectively, leaving an intervening sequence of 17 bases. From the cysteine up to the phenylalanine, the CDR3 has a length of 15 residues. CDR3 DNA only is kept here, 45 bases in frame from base 1.